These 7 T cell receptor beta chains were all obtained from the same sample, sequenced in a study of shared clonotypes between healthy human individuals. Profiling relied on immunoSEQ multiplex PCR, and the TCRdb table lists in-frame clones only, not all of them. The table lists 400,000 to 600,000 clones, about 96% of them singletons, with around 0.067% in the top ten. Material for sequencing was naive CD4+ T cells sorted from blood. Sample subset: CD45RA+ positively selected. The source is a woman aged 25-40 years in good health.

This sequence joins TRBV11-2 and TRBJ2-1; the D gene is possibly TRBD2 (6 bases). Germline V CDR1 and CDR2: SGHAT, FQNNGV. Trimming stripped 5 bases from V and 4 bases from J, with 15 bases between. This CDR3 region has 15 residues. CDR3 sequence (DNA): TGTGCCAGCAGCCCGAGCCGGGACTTATACAATGAGCAGTTCTTC. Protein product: CASSPSRDLYNEQFF.

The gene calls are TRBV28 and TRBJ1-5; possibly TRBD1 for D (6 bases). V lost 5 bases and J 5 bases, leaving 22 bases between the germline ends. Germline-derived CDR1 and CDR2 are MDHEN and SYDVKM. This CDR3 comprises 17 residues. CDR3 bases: TGTGCCAGCAGTCTAGGGGCCGCCGGGGGCCATTATCAGCCCCAGCATTTT. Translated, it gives CASSLGAAGGHYQPQHF.

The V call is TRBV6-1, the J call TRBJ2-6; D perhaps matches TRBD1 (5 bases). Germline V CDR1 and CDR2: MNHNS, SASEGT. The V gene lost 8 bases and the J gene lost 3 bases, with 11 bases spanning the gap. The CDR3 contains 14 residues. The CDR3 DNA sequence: TGTGCCAGCGACAGATATCATGGGGCCAACGTCCTGACTTTC. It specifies CASDRYHGANVLTF.

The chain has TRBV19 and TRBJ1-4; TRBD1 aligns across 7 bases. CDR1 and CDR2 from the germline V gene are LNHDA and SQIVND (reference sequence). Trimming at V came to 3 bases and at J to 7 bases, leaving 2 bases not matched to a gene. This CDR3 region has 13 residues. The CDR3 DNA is TGTGCCAGTAGTATCACAGGGGTTGAAAAACTGTTTTTT. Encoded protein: CASSITGVEKLFF.

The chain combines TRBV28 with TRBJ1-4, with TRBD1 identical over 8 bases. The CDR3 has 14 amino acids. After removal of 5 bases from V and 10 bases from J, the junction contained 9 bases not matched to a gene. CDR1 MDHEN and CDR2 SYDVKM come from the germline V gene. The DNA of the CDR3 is TGTGCCAGCAGTCCCCCTTTAGGACAGGGAAAACTGTTTTTT. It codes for CASSPPLGQGKLFF.

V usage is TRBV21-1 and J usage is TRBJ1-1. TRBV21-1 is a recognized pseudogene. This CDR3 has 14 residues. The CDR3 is CASSKEAANTEAFF. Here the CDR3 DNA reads TGTGCCAGCAGCAAAGAAGCGGCGAACACTGAAGCTTTCTTT.

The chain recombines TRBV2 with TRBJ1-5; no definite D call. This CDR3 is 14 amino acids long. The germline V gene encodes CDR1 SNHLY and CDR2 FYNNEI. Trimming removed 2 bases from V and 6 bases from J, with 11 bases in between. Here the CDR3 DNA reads TGTGCCAGCAGTGAACTTGGGGTGAGTCAGCCCCAGCATTTT. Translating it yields CASSELGVSQPQHF.